Shown below are 28 T cell receptor beta chains from a single sample sequenced in a study of blood T cell repertoires in COVID-19. Here immunoSEQ multiplex PCR was the method, and the copy in TCRdb shows in-frame clones only, minus some. The profile shows nearly 200,000 clones, around 84% of them singletons. Sequences were obtained from peripheral blood. All receptors come from a human donor in a cohort sampled during active COVID-19.

The V call is TRBV19, the J call TRBJ2-3; 8 nucleotides agree with TRBD2. The CDR3 spans 16 residues. Germline V CDR1 and CDR2: LNHDA, SQIVND (reference sequence). V shed 4 bases and J 2 bases; nucleotides not matched to a gene: 8. For the CDR3, the DNA is TGTGCCAGTAGTACTATAGCGGGGAGAGACACAGATACGCAGTATTTT. Amino acid sequence: CASSTIAGRDTDTQYF. The full variable domain, completed using reference TRBV19 and TRBJ2-3, is DGGITQSPKYLFRKEGQNVTLSCEQNLNHDAMYWYRQDPGQGLRLIYYSQIVNDFQKGDIAEGYSVSREKKESFPLTVTSAQKNPTAFYLCASSTIAGRDTDTQYFGPGTRLTVL.

With regard to this clone: An end of the junction differs from the germline gene, which may be a read error. V is TRBV30 and J is TRBJ2-1; D might be TRBD1 (6 bases). CDR3 size: 13 residues. Germline V gives CDR1 GTSNPN, CDR2 SVGIG (reference sequence). The CDR3 here is CAWSASPYRASIF. The CDR3, as DNA: TGTGCCTGGAGCGCATCCCCGTACAGGGCAAGCATCTTC.

The genes are TRBV2 and TRBJ2-5, with TRBD1 matching 8 bases. The CDR3 is 15 residues long. CDR1 and CDR2 (germline): SNHLY, FYNNEI. V shed 7 bases, J shed 7 bases, and the junction held 14 bases outside the gene matches. This CDR3 is CASKDGDRTRGTQYF. The CDR3, as DNA: TGTGCCAGCAAAGATGGGGACAGGACCCGAGGGACCCAGTACTTC.

The chain has TRBV6-6 and TRBJ1-3; D not certain. V was clipped by 4 bases and J by 0 bases, with 13 bases between them. This CDR3 region has 16 residues. Germline assignment: CDR1 MNHNY and CDR2 SVGAGI (reference sequence). CDR3 nucleotides: TGTGCCAGCAGTTTCCGGGAGCAGAGCTCTGGAAACACCATATATTTT. Protein sequence: CASSFREQSSGNTIYF.

This clone appeared a single time. This rearrangement joins TRBV7-9 to TRBJ2-1; TRBD2 aligns across 8 bases. The germline V gene encodes CDR1 SEHNR and CDR2 FQNEAQ (reference sequence). Germline trimming cut 3 bases from V and 4 bases from J; bases unmatched to any gene: 5. There are 15 residues in the CDR3. CDR3 sequence: CASSFGGGPYNEQFF. The CDR3 DNA reads as TGTGCCAGCAGCTTCGGCGGGGGGCCTTACAATGAGCAGTTCTTC.

The chain is built from TRBV19 and TRBJ2-2; a possible D gene is TRBD2 (6 bases). The V end was cut by 6 bases, the J end by 6 bases, with 14 bases between. Germline lookup yields CDR1 LNHDA and CDR2 SQIVND (reference sequence). This CDR3 is built from 14 residues. The CDR3 here is CASSPGTRPGELFF. Written as DNA, the CDR3 is TGTGCCAGTAGCCCTGGGACTCGCCCCGGGGAGCTGTTTTTT.

CDR3 loop: CATGWAGGTGELFF. CDR3 DNA sequence: TGTGCCACCGGCTGGGCAGGCGGGACCGGGGAGCTGTTTTTT. The chain combines TRBV24-1 with TRBJ2-2; D is perhaps TRBD2 (5 bases). The V gene's germline CDR1 is KGHDR and CDR2 SFDVKD. V lost 9 bases, J lost 5 bases, and 15 bases lay in between. The CDR3 contains 14 residues.

The rearrangement uses TRBV6-2 or TRBV6-3 and TRBJ2-7; 8 nucleotides line up with TRBD2. The CDR3 is 16 amino acids. The V segment lost 5 bases and the J segment 5 bases; nucleotides outside the gene matches: 14. The germline V gene encodes CDR1 MNHEY and CDR2 SVGEGT. The CDR3 sequence: CASSPLRLAFLDEQYF. In nucleotides, the CDR3 is TGTGCCAGCAGTCCCCTACGACTAGCGTTTCTCGACGAGCAGTACTTC.

The V call is TRBV7-2, the J call TRBJ2-6; D is undetermined. The CDR3 length is 15 residues. V gave up 1 base and J gave up 1 base, with 5 bases separating them. Germline lookup yields CDR1 SGHTA and CDR2 FQGNSA. CDR3 protein: CASSLGPSGANVLTF. The CDR3 DNA reads TGTGCCAGCAGCTTAGGGCCATCTGGGGCCAACGTCCTGACTTTC.

The chain combines TRBV3-1 (or the pseudogene TRBV3-2) with TRBJ1-1, with D unresolved. CDR3 size: 12 residues. CDR1 and CDR2 (germline): LGHDT, YNNKEL (reference sequence). With 4 bases removed from V and 5 bases from J, the gap between germline ends came to 8 bases. CDR3 coding DNA: TGTGCCAGCAGCCTCAGCGGGACTGAAGCTTTCTTT. Its translation is CASSLSGTEAFF.

V usage is TRBV3-1 (or the pseudogene TRBV3-2) and J usage is TRBJ1-6, with TRBD1 matching over 8 bases. Per germline, CDR1 LGHDT and CDR2 YNNKEL (reference sequence). The CDR3 covers 17 residues. The ends lost 3 bases at V and 1 base at J; junction bases unmatched: 5. The CDR3 is CASSHRTGLSYNSPLHF. DNA of the CDR3: TGTGCCAGCAGCCATAGGACAGGGCTGTCCTATAATTCACCCCTCCACTTT.

This chain joins TRBV19 and TRBJ1-2, with a possible D match to TRBD1 (6 bases). The CDR3 runs 14 residues. The germline gives CDR1 LNHDA, CDR2 SQIVND (reference sequence). The germline V and J ends were trimmed by 4 bases and 7 bases, with 16 bases remaining between them. CDR3 amino acids: CASSNPQGFGGYTF. As DNA, the CDR3 is TGTGCCAGTAGTAACCCACAGGGCTTTGGTGGCTACACCTTC.

V usage is TRBV6-5 and J usage is TRBJ2-7, with D maybe TRBD1 (5 bases). The V end was cut by 5 bases, the J end by 7 bases, with 12 bases between. Germline V gene lookup returns CDR1 MNHEY and CDR2 SVGAGI. The CDR3 spans 12 residues. In DNA form, the CDR3 reads TGTGCCAGCAGTACGACAGCTTGGGAGCAGTACTTC. Translating gives CASSTTAWEQYF.

J is TRBJ1-1 and V is TRBV3-1 (or the pseudogene TRBV3-2); D gene uncertain. The germline V gene has CDR1 LGHDT and CDR2 YNNKEL (reference sequence). This CDR3 contains 14 residues. With 3 bases removed from V and 2 bases from J, the gap between germline ends came to 10 bases. The CDR3 loop is CASSHGEANTEAFF. In nucleotides, the CDR3 is TGTGCCAGCAGCCACGGTGAAGCTAACACTGAAGCTTTCTTT.

DNA of the CDR3: TGTGCCAGCAGATCTCGCAGGGGGTGGACCTATGGCTACACCTTC. It translates to CASRSRRGWTYGYTF. The rearrangement joins TRBV28 to TRBJ1-2; 7 nucleotides align to TRBD1. The J segment lost 4 bases and the V segment lost 6 bases, leaving 11 bases of the junction unmatched. CDR1 and CDR2 from the germline V gene are MDHEN and SYDVKM. The CDR3 is 15 residues long.

This sequence joins TRBV27 and TRBJ2-2, with 9 bases fitting TRBD1. The germline V gene has CDR1 MNHEY and CDR2 SMNVEV (reference sequence). This CDR3 is 14 amino acids long. V dropped 10 bases and J dropped 4; count of bases not matched to a gene: 7. The CDR3 here is CATRRDRVTGELFF. The CDR3 DNA reads as TGTGCCACCCGCCGGGACAGGGTCACCGGGGAGCTGTTTTTT.

The V call is TRBV28, the J call TRBJ2-3, with no clear D. There are 12 residues in the CDR3. The germline V gene encodes CDR1 MDHEN and CDR2 SYDVKM. With 3 bases removed from V and 10 bases from J, the gap between germline ends came to 11 bases. CDR3 residues: CASSLARSSQYF. CDR3 DNA sequence: TGTGCCAGCAGTTTGGCTAGAAGTTCGCAGTATTTT. Based on the CDR3 plus reference TRBV28 and TRBJ2-3, the full variable domain is DVKVTQSSRYLVKRTGEKVFLECVQDMDHENMFWYRQDPGLGLRLIYFSYDVKMKEKGDIPEGYSVSREKKERFSLILESASTNQTSMYLCASSLARSSQYFGPGTRLTVL.

This chain connects TRBV5-4 to TRBJ2-5; weak D call: TRBD2 (6 bases). Germline V gene sequence: CDR1 SGHNT, CDR2 YYREEE (reference sequence). The CDR3 contains 15 residues. The V end lost 4 bases, the J end lost 4 bases, and 17 bases lay between the germline ends. In DNA form, the CDR3 reads TGTGCCAGCAGCAACGGCGGGACCTGGGGAGAGACCCAGTACTTC. Amino acid sequence: CASSNGGTWGETQYF.

The chain uses TRBV28 and TRBJ1-1; D call uncertain. Germline V gene sequence: CDR1 MDHEN, CDR2 SYDVKM. The length of the CDR3 is 15 residues. The ends were cut back, 5 bases at V and 0 bases at J, with 13 bases in the middle. CDR3 residues: CASSPRGGMNTEAFF. CDR3 bases: TGTGCCAGCAGTCCCCGGGGAGGAATGAACACTGAAGCTTTCTTT.

In DNA, the CDR3 is TGTGCCAGCAGCCGCCCTAGGCTAACTAGCACAGATACGCAGTATTTT. It specifies CASSRPRLTSTDTQYF. The chain uses TRBV7-2 and TRBJ2-3, with D hard to call. In germline, CDR1 is SGHTA, CDR2 FQGNSA. This CDR3 is built from 16 residues. V was cut by 5 bases and J by 0 bases, with 15 bases left in between.

The chain carries TRBV5-1 and TRBJ2-7, with D possibly being TRBD1 (6 bases). Trimming shortened V by 6 bases and J by 2 bases, and 15 bases separated the two germline ends. CDR1 and CDR2 from the germline V gene are SGHRS and YFSETQ. The CDR3 is 14 amino acids. The CDR3 here is CASNQQGPAYEQYF. The DNA for the CDR3 is TGCGCCAGCAACCAACAGGGCCCTGCCTACGAGCAGTACTTC.

The chain couples TRBV29-1 to TRBJ2-1; a weak D match, TRBD1 (6 bases). The V end was cut by 5 bases, the J end by 9 bases, with 17 bases between. The V gene's germline CDR1 is SQVTM and CDR2 ANQGSEA. CDR3 size: 13 residues. CDR3 amino acids: CSVRGQRESEQFF. CDR3 bases: TGCAGCGTTCGGGGACAAAGGGAAAGTGAGCAGTTCTTC.

The sample holds one count of this clone. This rearrangement joins TRBV9 to TRBJ2-3; D gene ambiguous. The CDR3 totals 14 residues. Between the trimmed V and J ends, which lost 3 bases and 0 bases, there was a span of 8 bases. CDR1 is SGDLS, CDR2 YYNGEE, per germline. This CDR3 is CASSAGTSTDTQYF. The CDR3 region has the DNA TGTGCCAGCAGCGCGGGTACTAGCACAGATACGCAGTATTTT. Filled out from reference TRBV9 and TRBJ2-3, the complete variable domain reads DSGVTQTPKHLITATGQRVTLRCSPRSGDLSVYWYQQSLDQGLQFLIQYYNGEERAKGNILERFSAQQFPDLHSELNLSSLELGDSALYFCASSAGTSTDTQYFGPGTRLTVL.

This sequence joins TRBV2 and TRBJ1-5; D ambiguous. The CDR3 sequence is 13 residues long. Looked up from germline, CDR1 is SNHLY and CDR2 is FYNNEI. Trimming removed 6 bases at V and 4 bases at J, with 10 bases between. The CDR3 sequence: CASSGRSNQPQHF. The CDR3 region has the DNA TGTGCCAGCAGCGGCAGGTCGAATCAGCCCCAGCATTTT.

The chain links TRBV6-5 to TRBJ2-2; tentatively, D is TRBD2 (5 bases). The CDR3 extends over 13 amino acids. Trimming left V 5 bases short and J 4 bases short, with 8 bases between. Germline V CDR1 and CDR2: MNHEY, SVGAGI. For the CDR3, the DNA is TGTGCCAGCAGTAGGGAGCGCACCGGGGAGCTGTTTTTT. Amino acid sequence: CASSRERTGELFF.

This rearrangement joins TRBV10-3 to TRBJ1-1; D might be TRBD1 (5 bases). V gave up 10 bases and J gave up 11 bases, with 23 bases separating them. CDR3 length: 13 residues. CDR1 and CDR2 (germline): ENHRY, SYGVKD. The DNA for the CDR3 is TGTGCCACCACCACTCCGGGACTAACTTCTGCTTTCTTT. Translated: CATTTPGLTSAFF.

V gene TRBV6-5 combines with J gene TRBJ1-1; tentatively, D is TRBD1 (5 bases). From germline, CDR1 is MNHEY and CDR2 SVGAGI. This CDR3 spans 13 amino acids. V was shortened by 8 bases and J by 8 bases, with 18 bases between the two germline ends. The CDR3 region is CASSLVAGLEAFF. The CDR3 coding sequence is TGTGCCAGCTCCCTAGTCGCAGGGTTGGAAGCTTTCTTT.

The sample holds a few counts of this clone. The chain uses TRBV5-5 and TRBJ2-2; D perhaps matches TRBD2 (6 bases). V was cut by 4 bases and J by 5 bases, with 18 bases left in between. This CDR3 spans 16 amino acids. Looked up from germline, CDR1 is SGHKS and CDR2 is YYEKEE (reference sequence). CDR3 sequence: CASSLPSGGATGELFF. DNA of the CDR3: TGTGCCAGCAGCCTCCCCTCAGGAGGGGCGACCGGGGAGCTGTTTTTT.